The next 10 T cell receptor beta chains were all read from a single sample in a study of a mutant IDH1 vaccine in newly diagnosed glioma. Sequencing used immunoSEQ multiplex PCR; TCRdb keeps in-frame clones, though not all of them. The data hold about 42,000 clones, with over 75% observed a single time. The sample's time point: week 5, during vaccination. Alongside topical imiquimod, each dose of vaccine comprised 300 ug of mutant IDH1 20-mer peptide. No cognate antigen is known for these TCRs. The sample consisted of PBMCs, taken from a glioma patient whose treatment included an IDH1 peptide vaccine. The receptors originated from a man aged 35 to 55 with glioma.

V usage is TRBV7-6 and J usage is TRBJ1-1; 10 bases align to TRBD1. V shed 5 bases and J 0 bases; nucleotides not matched to a gene: 6. Germline V gene data show CDR1 as SGHVS and CDR2 as FNYEAQ. This CDR3 spans 16 amino acids. The DNA for the CDR3 is TGTGCCAGCAGCCGGACAGGGGGAGATATGAACACTGAAGCTTTCTTT. Translating it yields CASSRTGGDMNTEAFF.

This chain joins TRBV29-1 and TRBJ2-7, with a possible D match to TRBD2 (5 bases). The ends were cut back, 2 bases at V and 4 bases at J, with 6 bases in the middle. Per the germline V gene, CDR1 is SQVTM and CDR2 is ANQGSEA. This CDR3 contains 11 residues. In DNA, the CDR3 is TGCAGCGTTGAAACGGGGTACGAGCAGTACTTC. It encodes CSVETGYEQYF.

This clone is a singleton in its sample. The V and J genes are TRBV20-1 and TRBJ2-3, with D unresolved. The ends were cut back, 6 bases at V and 5 bases at J, with 9 bases in the middle. This CDR3 is built from 11 residues. CDR1 DFQATT and CDR2 SNEGSKA come from the germline V gene (reference sequence). The CDR3: CSAGFVDTQYF. The CDR3 DNA sequence: TGCAGTGCAGGGTTCGTAGATACGCAGTATTTT.

The chain joins TRBV4-3 to TRBJ1-2; unclear D gene. The CDR3 has 16 residues. V lost 2 bases and J lost 4, with 17 bases in between. From germline, CDR1 is LGHNA and CDR2 YSLEER. The CDR3 loop is CASSQSSGPDPYGYTF. The CDR3 coding sequence is TGCGCCAGCAGCCAATCCTCCGGCCCGGATCCCTATGGCTACACCTTC.

This clone has just a few counts. The chain couples TRBV11-2 to TRBJ1-2, with D hard to call. The germline V gene has CDR1 SGHAT and CDR2 FQNNGV. Trimming pared 2 bases from V and 4 bases from J, leaving 17 bases between. The CDR3 consists of 16 residues. As DNA, the CDR3 is TGTGCCAGCAGCTTATCTAGGACCGGGCCAGCCTATGGCTACACCTTC. Amino acids: CASSLSRTGPAYGYTF.

The genes are TRBV7-9 and TRBJ2-1, with 14 nucleotides matching TRBD2. Germline values: CDR1 SEHNR, CDR2 FQNEAQ (reference sequence). J gave up 6 bases and V 5 bases, and 3 bases lay outside the gene matches. CDR3 size: 15 residues. The CDR3 here is CASSPGLAGANEQFF. The DNA for the CDR3 is TGTGCCAGCAGCCCGGGACTAGCGGGAGCCAATGAGCAGTTCTTC. The variable domain in full, with the rest retrieved from reference TRBV7-9 and TRBJ2-1, is DTGVSQNPRHKITKRGQNVTFRCDPISEHNRLYWYRQTLGQGPEFLTYFQNEAQLEKSRLLSDRFSAERPKGSFSTLEIQRTEQGDSAMYLCASSPGLAGANEQFFGPGTRLTVL.

The chain recombines TRBV11-3 with TRBJ1-3; D call uncertain. There are 15 residues in the CDR3. Germline V gives CDR1 SGHNT, CDR2 YENEEA. V gave up 3 bases and J gave up 0 bases, with 9 bases separating them. CDR3 sequence (DNA): TGTGCCAGCAGCTTGAGAGGAAGCTCTGGAAACACCATATATTTT. Protein: CASSLRGSSGNTIYF.

This sequence joins TRBV5-4 and TRBJ1-4, with D hard to call. CDR1 is SGHNT and CDR2 is YYREEE in the germline V gene (reference sequence). The CDR3 has 14 amino acids. With 4 bases removed from V and 5 bases from J, the gap between germline ends came to 12 bases. DNA for the CDR3: TGTGCCAGCAGCCTGGATTTAGGGAATGAAAAACTGTTTTTT. This codes for CASSLDLGNEKLFF.

This sequence joins TRBV4-2 and TRBJ2-3; TRBD2 agrees at 11 bases. Germline-derived CDR1 and CDR2 are LGHNA and YNFKEQ. Unmatched junction bases numbered 12, after V lost 2 bases and J lost 14 bases. This CDR3 comprises 15 residues. The CDR3 loop reads CASSQNSETSGRRYF. Here the CDR3 DNA reads TGTGCCAGCAGCCAAAACTCGGAAACTAGCGGGAGAAGGTATTTT.

The chain combines TRBV4-1 with TRBJ1-5, with D uncertain. V gave up 1 base and J gave up 0 bases, with 13 bases separating them. This CDR3 has 17 residues. Germline values: CDR1 MGHRA, CDR2 YSYEKL. As DNA, the CDR3 is TGCGCCAGCAGCCAAGCCGGTTTCGGCGTTAGCAATCAGCCCCAGCATTTT. Protein sequence: CASSQAGFGVSNQPQHF.